The T cell receptor (beta chain) described here comes from a study of identical twins. V shed 3 bases, J shed 5 bases, and the junction held 5 bases outside the gene matches. The CDR3 consists of 13 residues. The V gene's germline CDR1 is SGHRS and CDR2 YFSETQ. TCRdb reanalysed the 5' RACE reads using MiXCR and keeps one entry per CDR3 protein. The sample has a few hundred thousand distinct CDR3 sequences; more than 9% are singletons. This clonotype was seen a handful of times. Its antigen is currently unknown. Points from the study as a whole: High-abundance cord blood beta clonotypes had fewer insertions; memory repertoires showed none.

These sequences were also reported in another study, on yellow fever vaccine responses in identical twins.

This chain links TRBV5-1 with TRBJ2-7; 7 positions match TRBD1. This TCR came from a woman aged 18-29 years in good health. Specimen: PBMCs. CDR3 in amino acids: CASSSTGADEQYF. The CDR3 bases are TGCGCCAGCAGCTCTACAGGGGCCGACGAGCAGTACTTC.